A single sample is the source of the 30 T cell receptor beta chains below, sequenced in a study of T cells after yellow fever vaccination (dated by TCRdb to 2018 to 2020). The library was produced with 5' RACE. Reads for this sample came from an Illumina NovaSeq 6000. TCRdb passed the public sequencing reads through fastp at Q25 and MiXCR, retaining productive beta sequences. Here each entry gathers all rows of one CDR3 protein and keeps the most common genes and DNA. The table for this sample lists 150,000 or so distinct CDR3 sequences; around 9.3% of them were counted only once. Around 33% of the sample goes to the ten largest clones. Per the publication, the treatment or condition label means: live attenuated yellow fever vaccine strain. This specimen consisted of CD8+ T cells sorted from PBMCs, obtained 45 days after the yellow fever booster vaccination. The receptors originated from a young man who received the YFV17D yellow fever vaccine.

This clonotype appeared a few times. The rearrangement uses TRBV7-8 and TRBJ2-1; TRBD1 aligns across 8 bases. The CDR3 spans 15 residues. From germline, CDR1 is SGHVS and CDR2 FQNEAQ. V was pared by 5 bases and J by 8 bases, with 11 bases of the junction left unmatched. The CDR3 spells CASSPAAGGWYEQFF. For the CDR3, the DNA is TGTGCCAGCAGCCCAGCGGCAGGGGGCTGGTATGAGCAGTTCTTC.

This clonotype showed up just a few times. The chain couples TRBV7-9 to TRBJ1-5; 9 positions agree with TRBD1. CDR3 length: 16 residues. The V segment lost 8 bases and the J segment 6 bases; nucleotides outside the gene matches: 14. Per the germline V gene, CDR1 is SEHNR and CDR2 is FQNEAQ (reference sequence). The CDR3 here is CASSNLDRGYSQPQHF. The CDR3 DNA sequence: TGTGCCAGCTCCAACCTAGACAGGGGGTACAGTCAGCCCCAGCATTTT.

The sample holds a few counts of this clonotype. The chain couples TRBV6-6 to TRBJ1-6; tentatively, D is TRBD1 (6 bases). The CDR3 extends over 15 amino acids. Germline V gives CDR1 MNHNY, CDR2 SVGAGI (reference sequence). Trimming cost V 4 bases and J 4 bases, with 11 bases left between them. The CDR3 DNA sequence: TGTGCCAGCAGTTCGGCAGGGGAATATAATTCACCCCTCCACTTT. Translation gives CASSSAGEYNSPLHF.

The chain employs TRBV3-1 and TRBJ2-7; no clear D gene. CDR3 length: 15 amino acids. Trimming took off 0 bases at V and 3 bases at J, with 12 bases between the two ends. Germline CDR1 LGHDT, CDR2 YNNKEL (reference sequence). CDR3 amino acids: CASSQDTHRNYEQYF. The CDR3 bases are TGTGCCAGCAGCCAAGACACTCATCGGAACTACGAGCAGTACTTC.

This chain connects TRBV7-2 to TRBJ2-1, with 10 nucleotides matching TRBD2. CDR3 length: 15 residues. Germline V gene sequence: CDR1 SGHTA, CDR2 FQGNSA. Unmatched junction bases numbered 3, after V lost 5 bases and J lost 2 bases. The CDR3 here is CASSPLAGAYNEQFF. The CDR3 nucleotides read TGTGCCAGCAGCCCCCTAGCGGGGGCCTACAATGAGCAGTTCTTC. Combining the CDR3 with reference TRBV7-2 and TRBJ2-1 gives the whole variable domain GAGVSQSPSNKVTEKGKDVELRCDPISGHTALYWYRQSLGQGLEFLIYFQGNSAPDKSGLPSDRFSAERTGGSVSTLTIQRTQQEDSAVYLCASSPLAGAYNEQFFGPGTRLTVL.

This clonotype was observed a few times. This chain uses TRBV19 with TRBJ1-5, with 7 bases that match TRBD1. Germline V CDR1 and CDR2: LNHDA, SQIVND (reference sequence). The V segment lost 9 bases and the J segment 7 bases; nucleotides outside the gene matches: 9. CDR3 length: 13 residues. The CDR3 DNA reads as TGTGCCAGCAAATCCGGGACAGAGCAGCCCCAGCATTTT. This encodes CASKSGTEQPQHF.

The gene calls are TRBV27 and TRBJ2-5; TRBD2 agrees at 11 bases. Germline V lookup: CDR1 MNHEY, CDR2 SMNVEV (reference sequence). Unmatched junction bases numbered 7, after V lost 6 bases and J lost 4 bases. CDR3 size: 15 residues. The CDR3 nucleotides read TGTGCCAGCAGAGTCTTGCTAGCGGGGGGAGAGACCCAGTACTTC. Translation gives CASRVLLAGGETQYF.

The chain's CDR3 is CASSFLGLGGANVLTF. Here the CDR3 DNA reads TGTGCCAGCAGTTTTTTGGGACTGGGTGGGGCCAACGTCCTGACTTTC. The chain is built from TRBV27 and TRBJ2-6; tentatively, D is TRBD2 (6 bases). The CDR3 sequence is 16 residues long. V was clipped by 3 bases and J by 3 bases, with 12 bases between them. Germline V gene sequence: CDR1 MNHEY, CDR2 SMNVEV (reference sequence).

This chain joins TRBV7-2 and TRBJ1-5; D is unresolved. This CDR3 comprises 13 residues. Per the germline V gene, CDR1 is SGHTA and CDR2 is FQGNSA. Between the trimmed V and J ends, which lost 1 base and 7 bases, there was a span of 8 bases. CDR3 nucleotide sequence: TGTGCCAGCAGCTTAGTGGTTTACCAGCCCCAGCATTTT. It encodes CASSLVVYQPQHF.

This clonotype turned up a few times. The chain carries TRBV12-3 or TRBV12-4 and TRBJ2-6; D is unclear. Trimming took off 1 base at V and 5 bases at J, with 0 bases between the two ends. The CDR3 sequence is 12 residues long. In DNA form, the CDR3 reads TGTGCCAGCAGTTTAGGGGCCAACGTCCTGACTTTC. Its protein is CASSLGANVLTF.

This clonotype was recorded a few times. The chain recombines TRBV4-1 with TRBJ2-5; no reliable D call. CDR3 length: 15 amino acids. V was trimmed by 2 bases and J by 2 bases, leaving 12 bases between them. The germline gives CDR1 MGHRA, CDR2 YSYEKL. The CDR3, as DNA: TGCGCCAGCAGCCAAACCCTGAGACAACAAGAGACCCAGTACTTC. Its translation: CASSQTLRQQETQYF.

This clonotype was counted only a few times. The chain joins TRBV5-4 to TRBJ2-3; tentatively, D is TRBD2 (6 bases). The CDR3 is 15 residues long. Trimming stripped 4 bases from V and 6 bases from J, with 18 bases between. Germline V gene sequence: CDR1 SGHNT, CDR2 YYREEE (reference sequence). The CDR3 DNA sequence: TGTGCCAGCAGCGGGGGGTGGCCGGTTCAGGATACGCAGTATTTT. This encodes CASSGGWPVQDTQYF. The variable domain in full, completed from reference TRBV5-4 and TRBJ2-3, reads ETGVTQSPTHLIKTRGQQVTLRCSSQSGHNTVSWYQQALGQGPQFIFQYYREEENGRGNFPPRFSGLQFPNYSSELNVNALELDDSALYLCASSGGWPVQDTQYFGPGTRLTVL.

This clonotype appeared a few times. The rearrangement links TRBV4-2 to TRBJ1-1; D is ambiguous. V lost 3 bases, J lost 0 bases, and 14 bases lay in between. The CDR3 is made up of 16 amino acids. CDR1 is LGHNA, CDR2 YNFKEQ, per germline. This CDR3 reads CASSHHLGRMNTEAFF. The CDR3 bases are TGTGCCAGCAGCCACCACCTCGGACGTATGAACACTGAAGCTTTCTTT.

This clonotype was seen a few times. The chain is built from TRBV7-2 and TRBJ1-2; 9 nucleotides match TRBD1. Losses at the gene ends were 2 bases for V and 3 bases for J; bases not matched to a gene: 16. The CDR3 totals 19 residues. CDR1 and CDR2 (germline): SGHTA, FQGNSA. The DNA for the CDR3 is TGTGCCAGCAGCTTATCGAAAGGGACAGGGATCGTGAGCGACTATGGCTACACCTTC. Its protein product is CASSLSKGTGIVSDYGYTF. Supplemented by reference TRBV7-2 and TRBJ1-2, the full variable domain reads GAGVSQSPSNKVTEKGKDVELRCDPISGHTALYWYRQSLGQGLEFLIYFQGNSAPDKSGLPSDRFSAERTGGSVSTLTIQRTQQEDSAVYLCASSLSKGTGIVSDYGYTFGSGTRLTVV.

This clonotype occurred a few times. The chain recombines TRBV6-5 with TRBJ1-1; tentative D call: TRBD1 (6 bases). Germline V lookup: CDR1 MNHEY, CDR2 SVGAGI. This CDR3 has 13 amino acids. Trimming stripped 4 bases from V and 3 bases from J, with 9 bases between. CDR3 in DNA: TGTGCCAGCAGTTGGAACAGGGACACTGAAGCTTTCTTT. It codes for CASSWNRDTEAFF.

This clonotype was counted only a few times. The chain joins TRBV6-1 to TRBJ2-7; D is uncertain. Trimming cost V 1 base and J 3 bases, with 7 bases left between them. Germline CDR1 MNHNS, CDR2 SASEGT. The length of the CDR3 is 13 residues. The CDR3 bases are TGTGCCAGCAGTGAAGGGTACAGCTACGAGCAGTACGTC. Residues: CASSEGYSYEQYV.

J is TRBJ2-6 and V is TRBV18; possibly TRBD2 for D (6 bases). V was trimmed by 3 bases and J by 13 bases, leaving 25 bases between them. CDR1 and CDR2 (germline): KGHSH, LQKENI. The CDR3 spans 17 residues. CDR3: CASSPTPPGLRIGVLTF. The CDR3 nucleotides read TGTGCCAGCTCACCGACCCCGCCGGGACTGCGTATAGGGGTCCTGACTTTC.

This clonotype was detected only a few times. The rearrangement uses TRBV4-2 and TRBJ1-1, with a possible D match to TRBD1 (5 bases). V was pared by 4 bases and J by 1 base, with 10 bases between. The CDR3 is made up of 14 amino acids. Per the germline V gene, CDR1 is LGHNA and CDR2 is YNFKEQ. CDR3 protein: CASSPDGQNTEAFF. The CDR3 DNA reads TGTGCCAGCAGCCCGGACGGACAGAACACTGAAGCTTTCTTT.

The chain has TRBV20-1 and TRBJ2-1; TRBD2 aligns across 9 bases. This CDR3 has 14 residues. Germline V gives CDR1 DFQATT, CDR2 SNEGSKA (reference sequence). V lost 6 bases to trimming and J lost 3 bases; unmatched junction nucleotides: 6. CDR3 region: CSAPSGVVYNEQFF. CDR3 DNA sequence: TGCAGTGCCCCTAGCGGGGTCGTCTACAATGAGCAGTTCTTC.

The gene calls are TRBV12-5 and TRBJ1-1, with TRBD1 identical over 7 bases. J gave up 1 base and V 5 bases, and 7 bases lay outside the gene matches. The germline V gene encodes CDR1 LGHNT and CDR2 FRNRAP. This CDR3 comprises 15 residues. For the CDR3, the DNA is TGTGCTAGTGGTACAGGGGCTCACGGGAACACTGAAGCTTTCTTT. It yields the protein CASGTGAHGNTEAFF.

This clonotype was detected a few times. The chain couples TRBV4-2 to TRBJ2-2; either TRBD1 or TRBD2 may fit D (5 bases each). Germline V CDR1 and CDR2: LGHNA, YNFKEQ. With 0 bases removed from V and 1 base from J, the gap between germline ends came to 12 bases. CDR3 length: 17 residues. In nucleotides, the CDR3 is TGTGCCAGCAGCCAAGATTTTATGGGGGAGAACACCGGGGAGCTGTTTTTT. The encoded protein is CASSQDFMGENTGELFF.

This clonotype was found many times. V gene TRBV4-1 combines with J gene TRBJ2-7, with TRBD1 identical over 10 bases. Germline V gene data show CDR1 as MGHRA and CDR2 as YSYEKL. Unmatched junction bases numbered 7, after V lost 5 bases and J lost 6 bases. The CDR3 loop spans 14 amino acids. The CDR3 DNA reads TGCGCCAGCAGCTCGGGACAGGGGTCCGGCGAGCAGTACTTC. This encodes CASSSGQGSGEQYF.

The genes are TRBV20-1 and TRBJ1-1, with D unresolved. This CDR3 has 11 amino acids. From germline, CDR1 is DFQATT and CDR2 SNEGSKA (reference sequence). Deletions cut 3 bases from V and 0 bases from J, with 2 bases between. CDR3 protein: CSASLNTEAFF. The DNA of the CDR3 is TGCAGTGCTAGCCTGAACACTGAAGCTTTCTTT.

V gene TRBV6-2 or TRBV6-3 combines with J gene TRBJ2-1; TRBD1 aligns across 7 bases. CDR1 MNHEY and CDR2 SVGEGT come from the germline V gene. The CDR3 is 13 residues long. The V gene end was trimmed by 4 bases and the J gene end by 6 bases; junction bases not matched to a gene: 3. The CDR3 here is CASSLYRGNEQFF. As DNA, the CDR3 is TGTGCCAGCAGTTTATACAGGGGCAATGAGCAGTTCTTC.

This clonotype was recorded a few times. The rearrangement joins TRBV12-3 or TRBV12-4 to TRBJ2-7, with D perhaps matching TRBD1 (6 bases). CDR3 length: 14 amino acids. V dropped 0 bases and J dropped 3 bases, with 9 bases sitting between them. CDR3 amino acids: CASSLANRVYEQYF. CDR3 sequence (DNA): TGTGCCAGCAGTTTAGCCAACAGGGTCTACGAGCAGTACTTC.

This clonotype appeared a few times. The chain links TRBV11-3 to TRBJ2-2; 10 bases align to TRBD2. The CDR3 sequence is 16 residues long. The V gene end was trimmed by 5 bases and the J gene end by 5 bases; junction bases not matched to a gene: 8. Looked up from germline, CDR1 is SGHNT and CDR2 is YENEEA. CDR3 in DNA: TGTGCCAGCAGCCAAGCTAGCGGGGGAGGTACCGGGGAGCTGTTTTTT. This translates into CASSQASGGGTGELFF. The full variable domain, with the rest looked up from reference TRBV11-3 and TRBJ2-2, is EAGVVQSPRYKIIEKKQPVAFWCNPISGHNTLYWYLQNLGQGPELLIRYENEEAVDDSQLPKDRFSAERLKGVDSTLKIQPAELGDSAVYLCASSQASGGGTGELFFGEGSRLTVL.

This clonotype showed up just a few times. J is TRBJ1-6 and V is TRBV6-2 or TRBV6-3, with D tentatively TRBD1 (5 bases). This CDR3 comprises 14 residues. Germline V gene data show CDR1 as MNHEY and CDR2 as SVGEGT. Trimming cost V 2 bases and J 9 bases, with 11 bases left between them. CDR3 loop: CASSYQGISSPLHF. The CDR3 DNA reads TGTGCCAGCAGTTACCAGGGTATCAGTTCACCCCTCCACTTT.

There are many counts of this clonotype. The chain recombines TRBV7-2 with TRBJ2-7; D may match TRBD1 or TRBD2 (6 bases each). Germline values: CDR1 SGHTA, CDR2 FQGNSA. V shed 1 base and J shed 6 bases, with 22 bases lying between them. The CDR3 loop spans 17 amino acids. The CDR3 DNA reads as TGTGCCAGCAGCTTAGGCGTGACCGGGGGCAGCTTTGGCGAGCAGTACTTC. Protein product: CASSLGVTGGSFGEQYF.

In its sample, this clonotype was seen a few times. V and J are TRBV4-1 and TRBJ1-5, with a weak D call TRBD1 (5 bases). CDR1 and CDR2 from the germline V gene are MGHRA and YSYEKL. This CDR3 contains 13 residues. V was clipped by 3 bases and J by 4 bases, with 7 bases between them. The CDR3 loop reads CASSHSGNQPQHF. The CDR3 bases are TGCGCCAGCAGCCACTCAGGGAATCAGCCCCAGCATTTT.

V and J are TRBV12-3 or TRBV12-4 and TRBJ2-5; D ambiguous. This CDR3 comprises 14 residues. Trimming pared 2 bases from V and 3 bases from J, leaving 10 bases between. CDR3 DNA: TGTGCCAGCAGTTTAAGTACCCGAAAAGAGACCCAGTACTTC. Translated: CASSLSTRKETQYF.